Listed below are T cell receptor beta chains from one sample, sequenced in a study of beta chain features in type 1 diabetes. Assay used: immunoSEQ multiplex PCR; TCRdb lists only in-frame clones, some missing. This sample has 130,000 or so clones; 9% occur once, and the top ten carry 0.75%. Sequencing was performed on central memory CD4+ T cells from blood. The receptor source for this set is a man aged 25 to 45 with type 1 diabetes. The CDR3 runs from the conserved cysteine through the conserved F or W. A D gene is named only where the DNA matches it firmly. Expanded clones get a size class; other rows say once, few or many, or leave the size out.

j_gene: TRBJ2-4
v_gene: TRBV27
abundance: NA
d_gene: TRBD2
CDR3nt: TGTGCCAGCAGTGGACAAGCGGGGGAAAACATTCAGTACTTC
CDR3aa: CASSGQAGENIQYF

j_gene: TRBJ1-2
v_gene: TRBV30
abundance: few
d_gene: NA
CDR3nt: TGTGCCTGGAGCAGGGGAAGGAACTATGGCTACACCTTC
CDR3aa: CAWSRGRNYGYTF

j_gene: TRBJ1-1
v_gene: TRBV5-4
abundance: NA
d_gene: NA
CDR3nt: TGTGCCAGCAGCTCGGAAGAAGGGAGGTACACTGAAGCTTTCTTT
CDR3aa: CASSSEEGRYTEAFF

j_gene: TRBJ2-7
v_gene: TRBV2
abundance: few
d_gene: NA
CDR3nt: TGTGCCAGCAGCAGTCTCTCCTACGAGCAGTACTTC
CDR3aa: CASSSLSYEQYF

j_gene: TRBJ2-3
v_gene: TRBV2
abundance: NA
d_gene: NA
CDR3nt: TGTGCCAGCAGTCCTCCTTACACAGATACGCAGTATTTT
CDR3aa: CASSPPYTDTQYF

j_gene: TRBJ2-3
v_gene: TRBV5-4
abundance: NA
d_gene: TRBD1
CDR3nt: TGTGCCAGCAGCTTCCCGGGACAGGGGGCAGATACGCAGTATTTT
CDR3aa: CASSFPGQGADTQYF

j_gene: TRBJ2-6
v_gene: TRBV29-1
abundance: NA
d_gene: NA
CDR3nt: TGCAGCGCCCAGCACAGGGTCCCCCTCTCTGGGGCCAACGTCCTGACTTTC
CDR3aa: CSAQHRVPLSGANVLTF

j_gene: TRBJ2-5
v_gene: TRBV5-1
abundance: NA
d_gene: NA
CDR3nt: TGCGCCAGCAGCTTGGGGCAGTTCCAAGAGACCCAGTACTTC
CDR3aa: CASSLGQFQETQYF

j_gene: TRBJ2-7
v_gene: TRBV2
abundance: NA
d_gene: TRBD1
CDR3nt: TGTGCCAGCATCAAAGGGCAGGGGGCCGAGCAGTACTTC
CDR3aa: CASIKGQGAEQYF

j_gene: TRBJ2-2
v_gene: TRBV7-2
abundance: few
d_gene: NA
CDR3nt: TGTGCCTCCGAACGCGGCTCGAACACCGGGGAGCTGTTTTTT
CDR3aa: CASERGSNTGELFF

j_gene: TRBJ2-3
v_gene: TRBV29-1
abundance: many
d_gene: NA
CDR3nt: TGCAGCGTTGAAGGGGCTCTCACAGATACGCAGTATTTT
CDR3aa: CSVEGALTDTQYF

j_gene: TRBJ1-3
v_gene: TRBV4-3
abundance: NA
d_gene: NA
CDR3nt: TGCGCCAGCAGCCAAGATTTTGCAGGGTCTGGAAACACCATATATTTT
CDR3aa: CASSQDFAGSGNTIYF

j_gene: TRBJ2-3
v_gene: TRBV7-2
abundance: NA
d_gene: NA
CDR3nt: TGTGCCAGCAGCTTTCAGGGGAGCAATAGGGATACGCAGTATTTT
CDR3aa: CASSFQGSNRDTQYF

j_gene: TRBJ2-2
v_gene: TRBV5-4
abundance: few
d_gene: TRBD2
CDR3nt: TGTGCCAGCAGCCCCACTAGCGGGGGGCGGACCGGGGAGCTGTTTTTT
CDR3aa: CASSPTSGGRTGELFF

j_gene: TRBJ2-1
v_gene: TRBV27
abundance: NA
d_gene: TRBD1
CDR3nt: TGTGCCAGCAGTACTCGGGACAGGGGGCGAAATGAGCAGTTCTTC
CDR3aa: CASSTRDRGRNEQFF

j_gene: TRBJ1-4
v_gene: TRBV9
abundance: NA
d_gene: NA
CDR3nt: TGTGCCAGCAGCCCAAACCTCGGGGGTTATGAAAAACTGTTTTTT
CDR3aa: CASSPNLGGYEKLFF

j_gene: TRBJ2-5
v_gene: TRBV4-2
abundance: NA
d_gene: NA
CDR3nt: TGTGCCAGCAGCCCAGGACAGAGCCAAGAGACCCAGTACTTC
CDR3aa: CASSPGQSQETQYF

j_gene: TRBJ2-5
v_gene: TRBV18
abundance: NA
d_gene: NA
CDR3nt: TGTGCCAGCTCACCGGGGCCCGAGACCCAGTACTTC
CDR3aa: CASSPGPETQYF

j_gene: TRBJ2-7
v_gene: TRBV28
abundance: NA
d_gene: TRBD1
CDR3nt: TGTGCCAGCAGTCCCCAGGGACAGGGTAACTACGAGCAGTACTTC
CDR3aa: CASSPQGQGNYEQYF

j_gene: TRBJ1-1
v_gene: TRBV21-1
abundance: NA
d_gene: NA
CDR3nt: TGTGCCAGCAGCACACAGGGGGCGCCGATTCATTCCTTAATGAACACTGAAGCTTTCTTT
CDR3aa: CASSTQGAPIHSLMNTEAFF

j_gene: TRBJ2-7
v_gene: TRBV10-3
abundance: NA
d_gene: TRBD1
CDR3nt: TGTGCCACCTTTGAGGAAGGGACAGGGCGATACGAGCAGTACTTC
CDR3aa: CATFEEGTGRYEQYF

j_gene: TRBJ1-6
v_gene: TRBV2
abundance: few
d_gene: TRBD1
CDR3nt: TGTGCCAGCAGTGGGACAGGGTGGAATTCACCCCTCCACTTT
CDR3aa: CASSGTGWNSPLHF

j_gene: TRBJ2-1
v_gene: TRBV4-2
abundance: few
d_gene: NA
CDR3nt: TGTGCCAGCAGCCAAGACGGAGTACGTAAGGATGAGCAGTTCTTC
CDR3aa: CASSQDGVRKDEQFF

j_gene: TRBJ1-1
v_gene: TRBV4-2
abundance: few
d_gene: NA
CDR3nt: TGTGCCAGCAGCCAAGAGAGCGGGACATCGAACACTGAAGCTTTCTTT
CDR3aa: CASSQESGTSNTEAFF

j_gene: TRBJ1-6
v_gene: TRBV2
abundance: NA
d_gene: TRBD1
CDR3nt: TGTGCCAGCAGATCCGGACAGGGCGGTTCACCCCTCCACTTT
CDR3aa: CASRSGQGGSPLHF

j_gene: TRBJ2-2
v_gene: TRBV11-2
abundance: NA
d_gene: NA
CDR3nt: TGTGCCAGCAGCTCGCAGGGTCCCGGGGAGCTGTTTTTT
CDR3aa: CASSSQGPGELFF

j_gene: TRBJ1-4
v_gene: TRBV9
abundance: few
d_gene: NA
CDR3nt: TGTGCCAGCAGCGCGGGGGTACAAGGTGAAAAACTGTTTTTT
CDR3aa: CASSAGVQGEKLFF

j_gene: TRBJ1-6
v_gene: TRBV9
abundance: NA
d_gene: NA
CDR3nt: TGTGCCAGCAGCGGGACACTACATTCACCCCTCCACTTT
CDR3aa: CASSGTLHSPLHF

j_gene: TRBJ2-3
v_gene: TRBV7-2
abundance: NA
d_gene: NA
CDR3nt: TGTGCCAGCAGCTTTCTAGAGAGCAGGGAGGCGCAGTATTTT
CDR3aa: CASSFLESREAQYF

j_gene: TRBJ2-7
v_gene: TRBV14
abundance: few
d_gene: TRBD1
CDR3nt: TGTGCCAGCAGCCAAGTGACAGGGCGCGAGCAGTACTTC
CDR3aa: CASSQVTGREQYF